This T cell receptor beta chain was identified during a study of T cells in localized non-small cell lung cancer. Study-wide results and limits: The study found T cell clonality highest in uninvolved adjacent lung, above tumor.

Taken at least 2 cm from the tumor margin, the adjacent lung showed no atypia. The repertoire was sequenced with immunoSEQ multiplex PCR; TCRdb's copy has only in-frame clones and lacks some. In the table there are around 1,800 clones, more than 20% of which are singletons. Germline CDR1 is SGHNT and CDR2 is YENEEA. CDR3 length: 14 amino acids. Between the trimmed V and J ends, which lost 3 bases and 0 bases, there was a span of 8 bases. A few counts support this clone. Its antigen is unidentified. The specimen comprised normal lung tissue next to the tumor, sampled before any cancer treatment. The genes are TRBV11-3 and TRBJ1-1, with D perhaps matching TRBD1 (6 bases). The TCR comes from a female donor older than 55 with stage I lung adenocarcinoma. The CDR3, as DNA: TGTGCCAGCAGCTTCGGACAGTTGAACACTGAAGCTTTCTTT. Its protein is CASSFGQLNTEAFF. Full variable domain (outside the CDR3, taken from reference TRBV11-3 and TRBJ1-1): EAGVVQSPRYKIIEKKQPVAFWCNPISGHNTLYWYLQNLGQGPELLIRYENEEAVDDSQLPKDRFSAERLKGVDSTLKIQPAELGDSAVYLCASSFGQLNTEAFFGQGTRLTVV.